Presented here are 12 T cell receptor beta chains from one specimen sequenced in a study of cytomegalovirus exposure and HLA in healthy donors. PCR primers comprised 60 Vbeta and 13 Jbeta primers. Here immunoSEQ multiplex PCR was the method, and the copy in TCRdb shows in-frame clones only, minus some. The top ten clones hold around 2% of a sample with 80,000 to 90,000 clones, 60% to 80% of them seen once. The sequencing input was PBMCs. These receptors were collected from a man in his forties in good health and CMV-seronegative.

The genes are TRBV28 and TRBJ1-1; TRBD1 matches 9 bases. Germline V gene lookup returns CDR1 MDHEN and CDR2 SYDVKM. The CDR3 is 13 residues long. J gave up 6 bases and V 5 bases, and 4 bases lay outside the gene matches. CDR3 amino acids: CASSVGQGAEAFF. CDR3 nucleotide sequence: TGTGCCAGCAGTGTGGGACAGGGTGCTGAAGCTTTCTTT.

This clone occurred a few times. The chain combines TRBV6-5 with TRBJ1-1; D is undetermined. Germline-derived CDR1 and CDR2 are MNHEY and SVGAGI. Trimming took off 5 bases at V and 4 bases at J, with 17 bases between the two ends. The CDR3 spans 15 residues. CDR3 protein: CASSPRSGRATEAFF. The CDR3 DNA reads as TGTGCCAGCAGTCCCCGCTCTGGGAGGGCCACTGAAGCTTTCTTT.

This chain links TRBV6-6 with TRBJ2-1; 7 positions match TRBD1. V trimming: 2 bases; J trimming: 7 bases; junction bases outside the gene matches: 11. Germline CDR1 reads MNHNY; CDR2 reads SVGAGI (reference sequence). The CDR3 length is 16 residues. The CDR3 DNA follows: TGTGCCAGCAGTTACGGGGTGCGTGGACAGGAGAATGAGCAGTTCTTC. Translated, it gives CASSYGVRGQENEQFF.

The table lists this clone with a few counts. This sequence joins TRBV20-1 and TRBJ1-4, with a possible D match to TRBD1 (5 bases). Germline assignment: CDR1 DFQATT and CDR2 SNEGSKA (reference sequence). This CDR3 contains 11 residues. The V end was cut by 6 bases, the J end by 8 bases, with 10 bases between. CDR3 residues: CSAAQGEKLFF. CDR3 nucleotides: TGCAGTGCCGCCCAGGGCGAAAAACTGTTTTTT.

The chain combines TRBV5-1 with TRBJ1-1; TRBD1 agrees at 7 bases. The CDR3 extends over 18 amino acids. V dropped 4 bases and J dropped 0; count of bases not matched to a gene: 15. Germline V gene lookup returns CDR1 SGHRS and CDR2 YFSETQ. This CDR3 is CASSRSLPGQLVNTEAFF. The DNA for the CDR3 is TGCGCCAGCAGCCGATCCCTACCGGGACAGCTAGTGAACACTGAAGCTTTCTTT.

In regard to this clone: Germline and junction disagree at one end, which may indicate a read error. This rearrangement joins TRBV6-6 to TRBJ2-7, with 9 bases lining up with TRBD1. The germline gives CDR1 MNHNY, CDR2 SVGAGI (reference sequence). The CDR3 runs 12 residues. The CDR3 is CASSGTGNEQHF. CDR3 DNA: TGTGCCAGCAGTGGGACAGGGAACGAGCAGCACTTC.

This clone has only a few counts. The chain couples TRBV29-1 to TRBJ1-1; possible D gene TRBD1, 5 bases. Per germline, CDR1 SQVTM and CDR2 ANQGSEA. The CDR3 contains 14 residues. V was pared by 1 base and J by 2 bases, with 11 bases between. The CDR3 sequence: CSVEGGSINTEAFF. The CDR3 nucleotides read TGCAGCGTTGAAGGGGGCAGCATCAACACTGAAGCTTTCTTT.

The chain recombines TRBV11-3 with TRBJ1-2; TRBD1 might be the D (6 bases). The length of the CDR3 is 13 residues. CDR1 SGHNT and CDR2 YENEEA come from the germline V gene. With 5 bases removed from V and 6 bases from J, the gap between germline ends came to 13 bases. Here the CDR3 DNA reads TGTGCCAGCAGCCGCCAGGGGAACGATGGCTACACCTTC. This gives the protein CASSRQGNDGYTF.

The chain employs TRBV30 and TRBJ1-1; D is uncertain. Trimming took off 3 bases at V and 5 bases at J, with 10 bases between the two ends. The CDR3 consists of 12 residues. Germline assignment: CDR1 GTSNPN and CDR2 SVGIG (reference sequence). The CDR3 coding sequence is TGTGCCTGGAGCGATCTAGGAACTGAAGCTTTCTTT. It specifies CAWSDLGTEAFF.

This chain connects TRBV5-4 to TRBJ1-2; TRBD1 agrees at 9 bases. Looked up from germline, CDR1 is SGHNT and CDR2 is YYREEE (reference sequence). This CDR3 comprises 15 residues. J lost 7 bases, V lost 4 bases, and 11 bases had no gene match. The CDR3 sequence: CASSQPDRGGLGYTF. DNA for the CDR3: TGTGCCAGCAGCCAACCGGACAGGGGCGGCCTTGGCTACACCTTC.

The rearrangement links TRBV7-8 to TRBJ1-3, with D possibly matching TRBD1 (5 bases). The V gene lost 1 base and the J gene lost 0 bases, with 13 bases spanning the gap. Germline V gene data show CDR1 as SGHVS and CDR2 as FQNEAQ. The CDR3 runs to 17 residues. This chain's CDR3 is CASSLEMKGFSGNTIYF. The DNA of the CDR3 is TGTGCCAGCAGCTTAGAGATGAAGGGGTTCTCTGGAAACACCATATATTTT.

The rearrangement joins TRBV6-5 to TRBJ2-7, with a tentative D call TRBD2 (6 bases). The CDR3 is 15 residues long. The germline V and J ends were trimmed by 2 bases and 0 bases, with 11 bases remaining between them. Looked up from germline, CDR1 is MNHEY and CDR2 is SVGAGI. In nucleotides, the CDR3 is TGTGCCAGCAGTTACACATTGGACTACTCCTACGAGCAGTACTTC. This gives the protein CASSYTLDYSYEQYF.